These 32 T cell receptor beta chains were sequenced from one sample in a study of cytomegalovirus exposure and HLA in healthy donors (dated by TCRdb to about 2017). Libraries were prepared through the immunoSEQ multiplex PCR assay. For the multiplex PCR, a mixture combining 60 forward primers for TCR Vbeta segments and 13 reverse primers for TCR Jbeta segments was used. TCRdb took this table from immuneACCESS and kept in-frame rearrangements with V and J called. Such tables lack part of the clones; where checked against another copy, unresolved V genes explain under half of the gap, and the rest is unexplained. The sample includes 150,000 or so clones, with around 72% observed a single time. The top ten constitute around 4% of the sample. What was sequenced was PBMCs. All receptors come from a man younger than 30 in good health and CMV-seropositive.

Remarks on this clone: The sample carries other DNA sequences with the same CDR3. The chain couples TRBV5-4 to TRBJ1-6; possible D gene TRBD1, 5 bases. CDR1 and CDR2 from the germline V gene are SGHNT and YYREEE (reference sequence). The CDR3 has 13 residues. Trimming pared 0 bases from V and 8 bases from J, leaving 6 bases between. The CDR3 loop reads CASSLEGDSPLHF. The CDR3 DNA reads TGTGCCAGCAGCTTGGAAGGGGATTCACCCCTCCACTTT. Variable domain in full (rest from reference TRBV5-4 and TRBJ1-6): ETGVTQSPTHLIKTRGQQVTLRCSSQSGHNTVSWYQQALGQGPQFIFQYYREEENGRGNFPPRFSGLQFPNYSSELNVNALELDDSALYLCASSLEGDSPLHFGNGTRLTVT.

The table lists this clone with a few counts. The rearrangement uses TRBV2 and TRBJ2-7, with a tentative D call TRBD1 (5 bases). The CDR3 spans 12 residues. V was clipped by 3 bases and J by 6 bases, with 9 bases between them. Germline CDR1 reads SNHLY; CDR2 reads FYNNEI. The CDR3 loop reads CASSDWGGEQYF. In DNA form, the CDR3 reads TGTGCCAGCAGTGACTGGGGCGGCGAGCAGTACTTC. The whole variable domain, filled in from reference TRBV2 and TRBJ2-7, reads EPEVTQTPSHQVTQMGQEVILRCVPISNHLYFYWYRQILGQKVEFLVSFYNNEISEKSEIFDDQFSVERPDGSNFTLKIRSTKLEDSAMYFCASSDWGGEQYFGPGTRLTVT.

V usage is TRBV28 and J usage is TRBJ1-6; D perhaps matches TRBD1 (5 bases). The V and J ends lost 6 bases and 8 bases respectively, with 17 bases between them. Looked up from germline, CDR1 is MDHEN and CDR2 is SYDVKM. The CDR3 contains 15 residues. CDR3 coding DNA: TGTGCCAGCAGCACCTTCGACAGACTGGATTCACCCCTCCACTTT. Protein: CASSTFDRLDSPLHF.

The V call is TRBV28, the J call TRBJ1-4; the D is unclear. CDR1 and CDR2 from the germline V gene are MDHEN and SYDVKM. The CDR3 contains 14 residues. Trimming took 8 bases from V and 14 from J, leaving 24 bases between them. CDR3 residues: CASGWTGVRGGLFF. CDR3 bases: TGTGCCAGCGGGTGGACTGGGGTACGGGGTGGTCTGTTTTTT.

The genes are TRBV28 and TRBJ1-3, with 7 bases aligning to TRBD1. Germline lookup yields CDR1 MDHEN and CDR2 SYDVKM. The V gene end was trimmed by 4 bases and the J gene end by 0 bases; junction bases not matched to a gene: 6. The CDR3 is 16 amino acids. The CDR3 is CASSSGQAFSGNTIYF. The CDR3 DNA reads as TGTGCCAGCAGTTCCGGACAGGCCTTCTCTGGAAACACCATATATTTT.

This clone was counted a few times. CDR3 sequence: CASSLGQGRTEQFF. DNA for the CDR3: TGCGCCAGCAGCCTGGGACAGGGGCGGACTGAGCAGTTCTTC. This chain uses TRBV4-1 with TRBJ2-1; 10 bases are shared with TRBD1. J lost 9 bases, V lost 4 bases, and 6 bases had no gene match. Germline lookup yields CDR1 MGHRA and CDR2 YSYEKL. The CDR3 is made up of 14 amino acids.

This rearrangement joins TRBV11-3 to TRBJ2-1; a possible D gene is TRBD1 (5 bases). Trimming cost V 5 bases and J 10 bases, with 12 bases left between them. CDR1 is SGHNT and CDR2 is YENEEA in the germline V gene. The CDR3 consists of 12 residues. CDR3 nucleotides: TGTGCCAGCAGCCAAGCAGGGAAAGAGCAGTTCTTC. It yields the protein CASSQAGKEQFF. Full variable domain (rest looked up from reference TRBV11-3 and TRBJ2-1): EAGVVQSPRYKIIEKKQPVAFWCNPISGHNTLYWYLQNLGQGPELLIRYENEEAVDDSQLPKDRFSAERLKGVDSTLKIQPAELGDSAVYLCASSQAGKEQFFGPGTRLTVL.

V is TRBV4-3 and J is TRBJ2-3; TRBD2 agrees at 13 bases. This CDR3 spans 17 amino acids. V shed 0 bases and J 5 bases; nucleotides not matched to a gene: 5. Germline assignment: CDR1 LGHNA and CDR2 YSLEER. CDR3 bases: TGCGCCAGCAGCCAAGATTGGACTAGCGGGGGAATAGATACGCAGTATTTT. It translates to CASSQDWTSGGIDTQYF.

The chain couples TRBV7-3 to TRBJ2-7; possible D gene TRBD1, 6 bases. The germline V gene has CDR1 SGHTA and CDR2 FQGTGA. V lost 8 bases, J lost 6 bases, and 17 bases lay in between. The CDR3 runs to 13 residues. The CDR3 sequence is CASGVRGAAEQYF. The CDR3 DNA follows: TGTGCCAGCGGGGTCAGGGGCGCGGCCGAGCAGTACTTC.

This chain connects TRBV5-4 to TRBJ2-7, with D perhaps matching TRBD2 (6 bases). This CDR3 is 14 amino acids long. The V end was cut by 4 bases, the J end by 7 bases, with 18 bases between. The germline V gene encodes CDR1 SGHNT and CDR2 YYREEE (reference sequence). CDR3 coding DNA: TGTGCCAGCAGCCAGCCTGGGACTTTGATGGAGCAGTACTTC. This gives the protein CASSQPGTLMEQYF.

The chain joins TRBV19 to TRBJ2-1; TRBD2 agrees at 10 bases. Germline lookup yields CDR1 LNHDA and CDR2 SQIVND (reference sequence). The CDR3 is 16 residues long. The V and J ends lost 4 bases and 8 bases, in that order; junction bases with no gene match: 11. The CDR3 nucleotides read TGTGCCAGTAGTACTACCCCTAGCGGGAGCGGCCATGAGCAGTTCTTC. It translates to CASSTTPSGSGHEQFF.

This chain links TRBV27 with TRBJ2-5; the match to TRBD2 covers 9 bases. The V gene's germline CDR1 is MNHEY and CDR2 SMNVEV (reference sequence). The CDR3 covers 13 residues. J gave up 1 base and V 6 bases, and 0 bases lay outside the gene matches. The CDR3 sequence: CASRTSGQETQYF. The DNA for the CDR3 is TGTGCCAGCAGGACTAGCGGCCAAGAGACCCAGTACTTC.

This chain connects TRBV5-1 to TRBJ2-5, with D possibly matching TRBD2 (5 bases). The CDR3 extends over 13 amino acids. V lost 2 bases, J lost 5 bases, and 10 bases lay in between. CDR1 SGHRS and CDR2 YFSETQ come from the germline V gene. This CDR3 reads CASSFAGGETQYF. CDR3 DNA: TGCGCCAGCAGCTTTGCGGGTGGGGAGACCCAGTACTTC.

The chain recombines TRBV11-2 with TRBJ1-1; tentatively, D is TRBD1 (6 bases). There are 12 residues in the CDR3. Germline V gene data show CDR1 as SGHAT and CDR2 as FQNNGV. The germline V and J ends were trimmed by 4 bases and 8 bases, with 11 bases remaining between them. This CDR3 reads CASSSGQREAFF. DNA for the CDR3: TGTGCCAGCAGCTCTGGACAGCGAGAAGCTTTCTTT.

CDR3 sequence reads: CASSRDSYGYTF. CDR3 DNA sequence: TGTGCCAGCAGCCGCGACAGCTATGGCTACACCTTC. This rearrangement joins TRBV6-5 to TRBJ1-2, with a tentative D call TRBD1 (5 bases). Looked up from germline, CDR1 is MNHEY and CDR2 is SVGAGI. The CDR3 covers 12 residues. The V end was cut by 6 bases, the J end by 4 bases, with 9 bases between.

This sequence joins TRBV18 and TRBJ1-5; perhaps TRBD1 as D (5 bases). The CDR3 has 15 residues. Trimming removed 3 bases from V and 0 bases from J, with 9 bases in between. CDR1 is KGHSH, CDR2 LQKENI, per germline. CDR3 residues: CASSPIRASNQPQHF. In DNA form, the CDR3 reads TGTGCCAGCTCACCTATCAGGGCTAGCAATCAGCCCCAGCATTTT.

The CDR3 spells CASRSRVTDTQYF. The CDR3 region has the DNA TGTGCCAGCAGAAGTAGAGTAACAGATACGCAGTATTTT. The chain links TRBV6-1 to TRBJ2-3, with D uncertain. The length of the CDR3 is 13 residues. The germline V gene encodes CDR1 MNHNS and CDR2 SASEGT. V lost 6 bases and J lost 3, with 10 bases in between.

The rearrangement joins TRBV5-1 to TRBJ2-6; 8 positions agree with TRBD2. The CDR3 is made up of 17 amino acids. V gave up 7 bases and J gave up 3 bases; unmatched junction bases: 12. Germline assignment: CDR1 SGHRS and CDR2 YFSETQ. CDR3 DNA sequence: TGCGCCAGCCGCCGGGAGGGGCTATCGGATGGGGCCAACGTCCTGACTTTC. It codes for CASRREGLSDGANVLTF.

The rearrangement joins TRBV7-6 to TRBJ2-6; 8 bases fit TRBD1. Trimming at V came to 6 bases and at J to 4 bases, leaving 11 bases not matched to a gene. The CDR3 is 17 residues long. CDR1 SGHVS and CDR2 FNYEAQ come from the germline V gene. The DNA of the CDR3 is TGTGCCAGCAGACAGGGGGGCCCCGGTGACGGGGCCAACGTCCTGACTTTC. It is translated as CASRQGGPGDGANVLTF.

V usage is TRBV7-9 and J usage is TRBJ1-5; 9 nucleotides match TRBD1. CDR1 is SEHNR, CDR2 FQNEAQ, per germline (reference sequence). The CDR3 runs 15 residues. V gave up 2 bases and J gave up 7 bases; unmatched junction bases: 6. The CDR3 DNA is TGTGCCAGCAGCTTAACCGGGACAGGGAACCAGCCCCAGCATTTT. Amino acids: CASSLTGTGNQPQHF.

The chain uses TRBV27 and TRBJ2-5; 8 nucleotides line up with TRBD2. From germline, CDR1 is MNHEY and CDR2 SMNVEV (reference sequence). The CDR3 runs to 16 residues. V lost 6 bases, J lost 1 base, and 10 bases stayed unmatched. The CDR3 bases are TGTGCCAGCAGACAAATTCCGGGACTAGGCCAAGAGACCCAGTACTTC. Its translation: CASRQIPGLGQETQYF.

Only one count was recorded for this clone. The chain uses TRBV7-3 and TRBJ1-1; D call uncertain. V was pared by 5 bases and J by 4 bases, with 11 bases between. The CDR3 covers 13 residues. Germline V gene sequence: CDR1 SGHTA, CDR2 FQGTGA. The CDR3 region has the DNA TGTGCCAGCAGCCGAAATCGAGTCACTGAAGCTTTCTTT. Its translation is CASSRNRVTEAFF. The variable domain in full, completed from reference TRBV7-3 and TRBJ1-1, reads GAGVSQTPSNKVTEKGKYVELRCDPISGHTALYWYRQSLGQGPEFLIYFQGTGAADDSGLPNDRFFAVRPEGSVSTLKIQRTERGDSAVYLCASSRNRVTEAFFGQGTRLTVV.

The CDR3 nucleotides read TGCGCCAGCAGCTTGGAGCAGGGAAAGGGTTCACCCCTCCACTTT. It translates to CASSLEQGKGSPLHF. V and J are TRBV5-1 and TRBJ1-6; perhaps TRBD1 as D (5 bases). CDR3 length: 15 amino acids. CDR1 is SGHRS and CDR2 is YFSETQ in the germline V gene. The V gene lost 0 bases and the J gene lost 9 bases, with 13 bases spanning the gap.

This chain links TRBV6-5 with TRBJ2-1, with TRBD2 identical over 9 bases. CDR1 and CDR2 from the germline V gene are MNHEY and SVGAGI. The CDR3 runs to 15 residues. Unmatched junction bases numbered 10, after V lost 8 bases and J lost 5 bases. The CDR3 loop reads CASLPPAGGHNEQFF. The CDR3 DNA reads as TGTGCCAGCCTTCCTCCAGCGGGAGGCCACAATGAGCAGTTCTTC.

The chain is built from TRBV5-4 and TRBJ2-3; 7 positions agree with TRBD2. V shed 4 bases, J shed 6 bases, and the junction held 11 bases outside the gene matches. CDR1 is SGHNT and CDR2 is YYREEE in the germline V gene (reference sequence). The CDR3 has 15 residues. The DNA for the CDR3 is TGTGCCAGCAGCCAGACTAGCACTTTCTCTGATACGCAGTATTTT. It specifies CASSQTSTFSDTQYF. The variable domain in full, completed from reference TRBV5-4 and TRBJ2-3, reads ETGVTQSPTHLIKTRGQQVTLRCSSQSGHNTVSWYQQALGQGPQFIFQYYREEENGRGNFPPRFSGLQFPNYSSELNVNALELDDSALYLCASSQTSTFSDTQYFGPGTRLTVL.

This chain connects TRBV19 to TRBJ1-5; D is ambiguous. Germline CDR1 reads LNHDA; CDR2 reads SQIVND (reference sequence). V was pared by 3 bases and J by 3 bases, with 9 bases between. The CDR3 length is 14 residues. The CDR3 reads CASSIRVNNQPQHF. The CDR3 DNA reads TGTGCCAGTAGTATCCGGGTAAACAATCAGCCCCAGCATTTT. The variable domain in full, completed from reference TRBV19 and TRBJ1-5, reads DGGITQSPKYLFRKEGQNVTLSCEQNLNHDAMYWYRQDPGQGLRLIYYSQIVNDFQKGDIAEGYSVSREKKESFPLTVTSAQKNPTAFYLCASSIRVNNQPQHFGDGTRLSIL.

The chain couples TRBV27 to TRBJ1-2, with TRBD1 as a possible D gene (5 bases). V lost 3 bases to trimming and J lost 1 base, with 9 bases between them. This CDR3 region has 14 residues. The germline V gene has CDR1 MNHEY and CDR2 SMNVEV (reference sequence). The CDR3 nucleotides are TGTGCCAGCAGTTTTGGGGCAGTTAACTATGGCTACACCTTC. Amino acids: CASSFGAVNYGYTF.

For this clone: The sample carries other DNA sequences with the same CDR3. The chain employs TRBV6-9 and TRBJ1-4; 9 bases match TRBD1. CDR1 MNHGY and CDR2 SVAAGI come from the germline V gene. Germline trimming cut 5 bases from V and 8 bases from J; bases unmatched to any gene: 6. The CDR3 spans 14 residues. CDR3 DNA sequence: TGTGCCAGCAGTCCAACGACAGGGGGGGAAAAACTGTTTTTT. Translating gives CASSPTTGGEKLFF.

The V call is TRBV7-2, the J call TRBJ1-2; D remains ambiguous. The V and J ends lost 5 bases and 4 bases respectively, with 11 bases between them. Germline assignment: CDR1 SGHTA and CDR2 FQGNSA. CDR3 length equals 13 residues. Here the CDR3 reads CASSPISGYGYTF. The CDR3 DNA follows: TGTGCCAGCAGCCCCATCTCCGGCTATGGCTACACCTTC. Combining the CDR3 with reference TRBV7-2 and TRBJ1-2 gives the whole variable domain GAGVSQSPSNKVTEKGKDVELRCDPISGHTALYWYRQSLGQGLEFLIYFQGNSAPDKSGLPSDRFSAERTGGSVSTLTIQRTQQEDSAVYLCASSPISGYGYTFGSGTRLTVV.

This clone was seen only a few times. At one end the junction does not follow the germline gene, possibly because of a read error. The rearrangement links TRBV7-9 to TRBJ1-1; no firm D call. The CDR3 loop spans 12 amino acids. CDR1 SEHNR and CDR2 FQNEAQ come from the germline V gene (reference sequence). The CDR3 DNA follows: TGTTCCAGCAACCAATTGGCCACTGAAGCTTTCTTT. Its protein is CSSNQLATEAFF.

This chain connects TRBV5-8 to TRBJ1-1; maybe TRBD1 (5 bases). Germline CDR1 and CDR2: SGHTS and YDEGEE. Trimming left V 1 base short and J 4 bases short, with 11 bases between. The CDR3 contains 14 residues. The CDR3, as DNA: TGTGCCAGCAGCTTGCAGGGCAGAAGCACTGAAGCTTTCTTT. Translating it yields CASSLQGRSTEAFF. The entire variable domain, with the rest obtained from reference TRBV5-8 and TRBJ1-1, is as follows: EAGVTQSPTHLIKTRGQQATLRCSPISGHTSVYWYQQALGLGLQFLLWYDEGEERNRGNFPPRFSGRQFPNYSSELNVNALELEDSALYLCASSLQGRSTEAFFGQGTRLTVV.

The chain couples TRBV6-6 to TRBJ2-7, with a possible D match to TRBD1 (5 bases). The CDR3 is 15 amino acids. The V gene lost 5 bases and the J gene lost 2 bases, with 16 bases spanning the gap. In germline, CDR1 is MNHNY, CDR2 SVGAGI (reference sequence). The CDR3 coding sequence is TGTGCCAGCAGTGCCAAGACCTTAGGGGCCTACGAGCAGTACTTC. Its protein is CASSAKTLGAYEQYF.